This TCR beta chain was retrieved from a study of blood T cells in healthy people across ages. V was pared by 2 bases and J by 11 bases, with 19 bases between. The germline gives CDR1 MDHEN, CDR2 SYDVKM. This CDR3 is built from 15 residues. Primers used in a second PCR of about 7 to 11 cycles were a sample-barcoded 5' primer and a J-beta primer mix. TCRdb independently ran MiXCR on the 5' RACE reads; one entry per CDR3 protein. Here the sample spans 650,000 to 1,000,000 distinct CDR3 sequences, 46% being singletons. The material sequenced was blood. The TCR sequence derives from an elderly man in good health. This chain uses TRBV28 with TRBJ1-5; possible D gene TRBD1, 5 bases. The CDR3 nucleotides read TGTGCCAGCAGTTTAGTGGGGCAGCGTATAGTTTCCCAGCATTTT. Protein product: CASSLVGQRIVSQHF.